This T cell receptor (beta chain) comes out of a study of blood T cell repertoires in COVID-19. Study in general: Whether acute or convalescent, the COVID-19 samples came from the United States, Italy and Spain. The cDNA or gDNA used as material had been derived from T cells, B-cell-depleted T cells, or PBMCs.

One Seattle source followed patients from active infection through their disease course. V shed 4 bases and J shed 7 bases, with 14 bases lying between them. The CDR3 runs 14 residues. Germline V gene sequence: CDR1 MNHEY, CDR2 SVGAGI. Per the original methods: It was from reference gene primer amplification that nucleated cell counts were estimated. TCRdb's table, derived via immunoSEQ multiplex PCR, lists solely in-frame clones and lacks some. V and J calls and clone size follow that table, whereas D and trimming were derived from the DNA. The table records approximately 250,000 clones, approximately 86% of them present only once.

Sequencing was carried out using peripheral blood. V is TRBV6-5 and J is TRBJ1-5; weak D call: TRBD1 (6 bases). The source of this sequence is a woman aged 60 to 75 with COVID-19, enrolled during active disease. CDR3 loop: CASSLTGQGQPQHF. The DNA for the CDR3 is TGTGCCAGCAGTTTAACAGGGCAGGGGCAGCCCCAGCATTTT.